One and the same sample provided the 13 T cell receptor beta chains below, sequenced in a study of cytomegalovirus exposure and HLA in healthy donors. The PCR ran on 60 Vbeta and 13 Jbeta primers. Sequencing used immunoSEQ multiplex PCR; TCRdb keeps in-frame clones, though not all of them. The sample contains roughly 120,000 clones, over 80% of which appear only once. What was sequenced was PBMCs. Source of these receptors: a man aged 45-65 years in good health and CMV-seronegative.

The V and J genes are TRBV4-1 and TRBJ1-3; TRBD1 is a possible D gene (5 bases). V lost 4 bases and J 2 bases, leaving 21 bases between the germline ends. From germline, CDR1 is MGHRA and CDR2 YSYEKL. The CDR3 is 18 residues long. This CDR3 reads CASSLGGRGRTTGNTIYF. As DNA, the CDR3 is TGCGCCAGCAGCCTCGGGGGACGGGGCCGAACGACTGGAAACACCATATATTTT.

J is TRBJ2-5 and V is TRBV7-8; 7 bases agree with TRBD2. V dropped 7 bases and J dropped 5; count of bases not matched to a gene: 10. The CDR3 extends over 14 amino acids. In germline, CDR1 is SGHVS, CDR2 FQNEAQ. The DNA of the CDR3 is TGTGCCAGCACCCGGGAGGCCTCCCGGGAGACCCAGTACTTC. This sequence encodes CASTREASRETQYF.

This clone is a singleton in its sample. The chain links TRBV7-8 to TRBJ2-7; TRBD1 is a possible D gene (5 bases). This CDR3 has 15 residues. The germline V and J ends were trimmed by 2 bases and 6 bases, with 17 bases remaining between them. CDR1 and CDR2 from the germline V gene are SGHVS and FQNEAQ. The DNA of the CDR3 is TGTGCCAGCAGCTTAAGGGGTCAGCGTGTCAGCGAGCAGTACTTC. As protein: CASSLRGQRVSEQYF.

V usage is TRBV7-9 and J usage is TRBJ1-5; D is perhaps TRBD1 (6 bases). The CDR3 runs 15 residues. V lost 3 bases and J lost 3, with 12 bases in between. Germline V gene lookup returns CDR1 SEHNR and CDR2 FQNEAQ (reference sequence). The CDR3: CASSFAGGYNQPQHF. For the CDR3, the DNA is TGTGCCAGCAGCTTCGCTGGGGGCTACAATCAGCCCCAGCATTTT.

The chain carries TRBV5-4 and TRBJ1-1; no firm D call. Germline V gene lookup returns CDR1 SGHNT and CDR2 YYREEE (reference sequence). Trimming took off 0 bases at V and 1 base at J, with 10 bases between the two ends. The CDR3 is 15 residues long. The DNA for the CDR3 is TGTGCCAGCAGCTTGGGATTTCCGGGGAACACTGAAGCTTTCTTT. This encodes CASSLGFPGNTEAFF.

The chain carries TRBV19 and TRBJ1-5; 8 bases are shared with TRBD1. Losses at the gene ends were 8 bases for V and 2 bases for J; bases not matched to a gene: 8. Germline values: CDR1 LNHDA, CDR2 SQIVND (reference sequence). The CDR3 covers 15 residues. The CDR3 nucleotides are TGTGCCAGTTGGAACAGGGGGGAGGGCAATCAGCCCCAGCATTTT. Encoded protein: CASWNRGEGNQPQHF.

This clone has a handful of counts. The CDR3 here is CASSLNTGGTEAFF. Here the CDR3 DNA reads TGCGCCAGCAGCTTAAATACAGGGGGCACTGAAGCTTTCTTT. This chain links TRBV5-1 with TRBJ1-1; 8 bases fit TRBD1. Germline V lookup: CDR1 SGHRS, CDR2 YFSETQ. J was trimmed by 4 bases and V by 2 bases; bases with no gene match: 4. This CDR3 is 14 amino acids long.

The table lists this clone with a few counts. The chain links TRBV6-5 to TRBJ1-1, with D uncertain. CDR3 length: 14 residues. V was trimmed by 7 bases and J by 0 bases, leaving 12 bases between them. Germline V gives CDR1 MNHEY, CDR2 SVGAGI. The DNA for the CDR3 is TGTGCCAGCATGGGAGGGTTGATGAACACTGAAGCTTTCTTT. It specifies CASMGGLMNTEAFF.

A few counts support this clone. V and J are TRBV7-6 and TRBJ2-5, with 7 positions matching TRBD2. This CDR3 is 16 amino acids long. J gave up 4 bases and V 1 base, and 9 bases lay outside the gene matches. Germline CDR1 reads SGHVS; CDR2 reads FNYEAQ. CDR3 nucleotides: TGTGCCAGCAGCTTAGGGGAGGGACTCCGCGTAGAGACCCAGTACTTC. Translation: CASSLGEGLRVETQYF.

The V and J genes are TRBV7-2 and TRBJ2-5; 8 positions agree with TRBD1. From germline, CDR1 is SGHTA and CDR2 FQGNSA. This CDR3 contains 16 residues. The V segment lost 1 base and the J segment 4 bases; nucleotides outside the gene matches: 8. The CDR3 nucleotides read TGTGCCAGCAGCTTAGATGCAGGACAGGGACGAGAGACCCAGTACTTC. Protein product: CASSLDAGQGRETQYF.

V gene TRBV6-5 combines with J gene TRBJ1-1; D gene ambiguous. Trimming left V 4 bases short and J 4 bases short, with 13 bases between. CDR1 is MNHEY and CDR2 is SVGAGI in the germline V gene. The CDR3 has 14 amino acids. CDR3 in DNA: TGTGCCAGCAGTTCTGTTGGGAGTTCCACTGAAGCTTTCTTT. Residues: CASSSVGSSTEAFF.

This clone was recorded only once. The V and J genes are TRBV6-5 and TRBJ2-3, with 8 bases aligning to TRBD1. Germline values: CDR1 MNHEY, CDR2 SVGAGI. J gave up 3 bases and V 7 bases, and 9 bases lay outside the gene matches. The CDR3 runs to 15 residues. CDR3 nucleotides: TGTGCCAGCACCGGAATGACAGGGGCGACAGATACGCAGTATTTT. The encoded protein is CASTGMTGATDTQYF.

The chain uses TRBV28 and TRBJ2-2, with 9 bases identical to TRBD1. The CDR3 covers 15 residues. The V gene's germline CDR1 is MDHEN and CDR2 SYDVKM. The junction had 9 bases not matched to a gene; V was cut back by 9 bases and J by 4 bases. In DNA form, the CDR3 reads TGTGCCAGTCTTAGGACAGGGGAACTCACCGGGGAGCTGTTTTTT. This codes for CASLRTGELTGELFF. The variable domain in full, with the rest retrieved from reference TRBV28 and TRBJ2-2, is DVKVTQSSRYLVKRTGEKVFLECVQDMDHENMFWYRQDPGLGLRLIYFSYDVKMKEKGDIPEGYSVSREKKERFSLILESASTNQTSMYLCASLRTGELTGELFFGEGSRLTVL.